This TCR beta chain was recorded in a study of beta chain features in type 1 diabetes. Findings of the study overall: Type 1 diabetes patients had moderately but significantly shorter TCRB CDR3s in all four CD4+ subsets.

What was sequenced were expressed TCRB transcripts, since all of the isolated RNA had been reverse transcribed. Data came from immunoSEQ multiplex PCR; TCRdb stores just in-frame clones and leaves some out. The sample includes about 28,000 clones, 65% of them seen just once. For these TCRs, the target antigens are not known. The sequenced sample was Tregs from blood. These receptor sequences come from a woman under 40 with type 1 diabetes.

The chain employs TRBV7-6 and TRBJ1-3; D is unclear. V lost 2 bases and J lost 0, with 17 bases in between. In germline, CDR1 is SGHVS, CDR2 FNYEAQ. The CDR3 loop spans 18 amino acids. In DNA, the CDR3 is TGTGCCAGCAGCTTATTCGAACCGACTCCCTCCTCTGGAAACACCATATATTTT. Translation gives CASSLFEPTPSSGNTIYF.